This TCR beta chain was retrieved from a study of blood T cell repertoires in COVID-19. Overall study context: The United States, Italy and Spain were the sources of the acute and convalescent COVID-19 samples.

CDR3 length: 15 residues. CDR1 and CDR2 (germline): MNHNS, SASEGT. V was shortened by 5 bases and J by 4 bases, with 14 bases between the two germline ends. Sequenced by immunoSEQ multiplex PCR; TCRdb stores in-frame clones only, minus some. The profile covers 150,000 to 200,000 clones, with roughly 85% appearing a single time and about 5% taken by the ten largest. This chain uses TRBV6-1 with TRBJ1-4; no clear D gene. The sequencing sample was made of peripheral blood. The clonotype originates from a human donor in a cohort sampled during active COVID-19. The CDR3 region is CASSSLRSGNEKLFF. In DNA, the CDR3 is TGTGCCAGCAGTTCCCTGCGTAGTGGTAATGAAAAACTGTTTTTT.